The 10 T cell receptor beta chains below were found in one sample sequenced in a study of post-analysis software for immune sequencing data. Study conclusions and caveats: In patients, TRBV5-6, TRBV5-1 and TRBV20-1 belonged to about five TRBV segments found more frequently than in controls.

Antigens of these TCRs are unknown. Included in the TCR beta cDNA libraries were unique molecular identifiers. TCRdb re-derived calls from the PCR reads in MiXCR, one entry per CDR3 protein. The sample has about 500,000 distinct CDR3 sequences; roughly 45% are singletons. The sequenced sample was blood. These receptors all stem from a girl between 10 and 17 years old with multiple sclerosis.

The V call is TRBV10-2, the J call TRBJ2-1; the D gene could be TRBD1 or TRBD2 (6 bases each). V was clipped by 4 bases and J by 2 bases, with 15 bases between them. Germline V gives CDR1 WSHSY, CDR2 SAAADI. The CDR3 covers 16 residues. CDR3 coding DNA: TGCGCCAGCAGTGTAGGGGGGAGTCCCCCCTACAATGAGCAGTTCTTC. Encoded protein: CASSVGGSPPYNEQFF.

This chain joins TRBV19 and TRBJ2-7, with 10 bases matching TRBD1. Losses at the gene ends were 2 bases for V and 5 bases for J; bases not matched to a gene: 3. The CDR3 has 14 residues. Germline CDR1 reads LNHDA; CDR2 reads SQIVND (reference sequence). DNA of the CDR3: TGTGCCAGTAGTATACGGGACAGGGGCCACGAGCAGTACTTC. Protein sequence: CASSIRDRGHEQYF.

The CDR3 DNA reads as TGTGCCACCAGCAGAGAACGGTCCTACAATGAGCAGTTCTTC. As protein: CATSRERSYNEQFF. V is TRBV15 and J is TRBJ2-1, with D hard to call. In germline, CDR1 is LNHNV, CDR2 YYDKDF (reference sequence). CDR3 length: 14 amino acids. The V and J ends lost 0 bases and 1 base respectively, with 4 bases between them. The full variable domain, its missing parts supplied by reference TRBV15 and TRBJ2-1, is DAMVIQNPRYQVTQFGKPVTLSCSQTLNHNVMYWYQQKSSQAPKLLFHYYDKDFNNEADTPDNFQSRRPNTSFCFLDIRSPGLGDTAMYLCATSRERSYNEQFFGPGTRLTVL.

This CDR3 is CASSLTGQSQETQYF. The CDR3 DNA follows: TGTGCCAGCAGCTTAACGGGACAGTCGCAAGAGACCCAGTACTTC. The genes are TRBV7-3 and TRBJ2-5, with 7 bases lining up with TRBD1. Germline CDR1 and CDR2: SGHTA and FQGTGA. Germline trimming cut 0 bases from V and 2 bases from J; bases unmatched to any gene: 3. This CDR3 is built from 15 residues.

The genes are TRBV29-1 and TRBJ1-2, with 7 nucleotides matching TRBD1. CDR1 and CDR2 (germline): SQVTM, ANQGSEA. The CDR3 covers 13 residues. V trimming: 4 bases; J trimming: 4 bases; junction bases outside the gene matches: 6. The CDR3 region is CSVVAGGAYGYTF. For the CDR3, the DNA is TGCAGCGTTGTGGCAGGGGGGGCCTATGGCTACACCTTC.

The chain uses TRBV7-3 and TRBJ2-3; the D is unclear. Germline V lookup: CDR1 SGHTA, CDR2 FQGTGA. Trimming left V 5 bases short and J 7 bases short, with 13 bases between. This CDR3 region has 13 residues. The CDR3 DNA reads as TGTGCCAGCAGCGAGAACAGCCCAAATACGCAGTATTTT. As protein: CASSENSPNTQYF.

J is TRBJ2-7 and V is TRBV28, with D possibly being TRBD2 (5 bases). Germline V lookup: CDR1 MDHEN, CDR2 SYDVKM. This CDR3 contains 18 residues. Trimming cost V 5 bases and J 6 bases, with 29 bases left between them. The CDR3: CASSPDAGYYSVGSEQYF. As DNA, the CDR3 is TGTGCCAGCAGTCCTGATGCAGGTTATTATAGCGTCGGGTCCGAGCAGTACTTC.

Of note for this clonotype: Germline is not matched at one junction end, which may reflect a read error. The CDR3 DNA reads as TGTGCTAGCAAAAACGCGGGACAGGGCAGGCCCGAGCAGTACTTC. Translating it yields CASKNAGQGRPEQYF. The rearrangement links TRBV28 to TRBJ2-7; 9 bases fit TRBD1. This CDR3 has 15 amino acids. The germline CDR1 and CDR2 sequences are MDHEN and SYDVKM.

CDR3 in amino acids: CATSDSGTKKYPITGELFF. As DNA, the CDR3 is TGTGCCACCAGTGACTCCGGGACTAAGAAATATCCTATCACCGGGGAGCTGTTTTTT. J is TRBJ2-2 and V is TRBV24-1; 7 nucleotides match TRBD2. The CDR3 has 19 residues. The germline CDR1 and CDR2 sequences are KGHDR and SFDVKD. The V gene end was trimmed by 4 bases and the J gene end by 4 bases; junction bases not matched to a gene: 17.

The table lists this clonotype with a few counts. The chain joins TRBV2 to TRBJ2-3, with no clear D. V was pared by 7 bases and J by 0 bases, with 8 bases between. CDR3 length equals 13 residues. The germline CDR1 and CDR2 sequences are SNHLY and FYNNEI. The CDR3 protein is CASTGLSTDTQYF. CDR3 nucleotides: TGTGCCAGCACCGGCCTTAGCACAGATACGCAGTATTTT.